These T cell receptor beta chains were read from a single sample in a study of T cell repertoires in cytomegalovirus infection. TCRdb called the reads again in MiXCR, with one record for every CDR3 protein. This sample has 110,000 to 150,000 distinct CDR3 sequences, with about 6% found just once. The specimen was PBMCs. The source is a human donor in good health (CMV status not recorded). Some clones in this sample may be carry-over from other donors' samples. CDR3s include the opening cysteine and the closing phenylalanine or tryptophan. A D gene is named only where the DNA matches it firmly. Not all rows give a size; the values are once, few, many and, for expanded clones, a class.

TRBJ2-2	NA	NA	TRBV11-2	TGTGCCAGCAACCCGAGTCCGGGACTTAACACCGGGGAGCTGTTTTTT	CASNPSPGLNTGELFF
TRBJ2-7	NA	NA	TRBV7-1	TGTGCCAGCAGCCCCACCGGCTACGAGCAGCACTTC	CASSPTGYEQHF
TRBJ2-7	NA	many	TRBV12-3/TRBV12-4	TGTGCCAGCAGTAAACGGACAGCCGATGGTTCCGAGCAGTACTTC	CASSKRTADGSEQYF
TRBJ1-1	NA	many	TRBV7-2	TGTGCCAGCAGCACGACAAGCGTCACTGAAGCTTTCTTT	CASSTTSVTEAFF
TRBJ1-6	NA	few	TRBV27	TGTGCCAGCAGTATCCGGGACTATAATTCACCCCTCCACTTT	CASSIRDYNSPLHF
TRBJ2-7	NA	many	TRBV19	TGTGCCAGTAGTCTTTCAACAGGATACGAGCAGTACTTC	CASSLSTGYEQYF
TRBJ1-1	NA	many	TRBV10-2	TGCGCCAGCAGAAACACGGGAGGACCGAAAGACGAAGCTTTCTTT	CASRNTGGPKDEAFF
TRBJ2-7	NA	many	TRBV28	TGTGCCAGCAGGCGGGAACTAGTTGGCGAGCAGTACTTC	CASRRELVGEQYF
TRBJ1-2	NA	many	TRBV28	TGTGCCAGCGCCTCAGGGGTAAGCCACTATGGCTACACCTTC	CASASGVSHYGYTF
TRBJ2-1	TRBD2	many	TRBV5-1	TGCGCCAGCAGCTCCTTTTGGGGGGGACTAGCGGGGGAAGGTGAGCAGTTCTTC	CASSSFWGGLAGEGEQFF
TRBJ1-2	NA	many	TRBV10-2	TGCGCCAGCAGTGAGCGTGGGAATGGCTACACCTTC	CASSERGNGYTF
TRBJ1-1	NA	NA	TRBV28	TGTGCCAGCAGTCTCACCCTAGACGGGGTTACTGAAGCTTTCTTT	CASSLTLDGVTEAFF
TRBJ2-3	TRBD2	many	TRBV7-2	TGTGCCAGCAGCTTAAGCGGCGGGGGACGCACAGATACGCAGTATTTT	CASSLSGGGRTDTQYF
TRBJ2-7	NA	many	TRBV20-1	TGCAGTGCTAGAAAGGGCAGCTCCTACGAGCAGTACTTC	CSARKGSSYEQYF
TRBJ2-7	NA	NA	TRBV5-1	TGCGCCAGCACCGGGGACCGAGCCTACGAGCAGTACTTC	CASTGDRAYEQYF
TRBJ2-3	TRBD2	many	TRBV12-3/TRBV12-4	TGTGCCAGCAACCCTAGCGGGGTTACAGATACGCAGTATTTT	CASNPSGVTDTQYF
TRBJ2-7	TRBD2	NA	TRBV18	TGTGCCAGCTCACTAAAACGGACTAGCGCCGAGTCCGAGCAGTACTTC	CASSLKRTSAESEQYF
TRBJ1-2	NA	many	TRBV5-1	TGCGCCAGCAGCTTCGGACAGCCTCCTAACTATGGCTACACCTTC	CASSFGQPPNYGYTF
TRBJ2-1	TRBD1	many	TRBV7-2	TGTGCCAGCAGATGGGGACAGAACAATGAGCAGTTCTTC	CASRWGQNNEQFF
TRBJ1-2	NA	many	TRBV11-1	TGTGCCAGCAGCGACGACAGGAACTATGGCTACACCTTC	CASSDDRNYGYTF
TRBJ2-1	NA	NA	TRBV20-1	TGCAGTGCTAGGCGGCTTTCCTACAATGAGCAGTTCTTC	CSARRLSYNEQFF
TRBJ1-2	NA	few	TRBV30	TGTGCCTGGAGTGTAGGTTGGGTACAGGGTCCTAACTATGGCTACACCTTC	CAWSVGWVQGPNYGYTF
TRBJ1-1	NA	many	TRBV11-2	TGTGCCAGCAGCTTGGGCAGATATAACACTGAAGCTTTCTTT	CASSLGRYNTEAFF
TRBJ1-1	NA	NA	TRBV7-6	TGTGCCAGCAGCTTAGATCGGTCAGGACGAAAACATTTCTTT	CASSLDRSGRKHFF
TRBJ2-5	NA	many	TRBV7-2	TGTGCCAGCAGCTTCAGGGGCCGAGAGACCCAGTACTTC	CASSFRGRETQYF
TRBJ2-5	TRBD2	many	TRBV7-7	TGTGCTAGCAGCCTGGGACTAGCGGAGGAGACCCAGTACTTC	CASSLGLAEETQYF
TRBJ2-1	NA	few	TRBV20-1	TGCAGTGCTCCCCGCCCAGACAGCTCCTACAATGAGCAGTCCTTC	CSAPRPDSSYNEQSF
TRBJ2-3	TRBD2	many	TRBV7-3	TGTGCCAGCAGCTTAACGGGGACTAGCGGGGGACAAGATACGCAGTATTTT	CASSLTGTSGGQDTQYF
TRBJ1-2	NA	many	TRBV12-3/TRBV12-4	TGTGCCAGCAGTCTCTGGGGTGACGGCTACACCTTC	CASSLWGDGYTF
TRBJ1-1	NA	many	TRBV7-9	TGTGCCAGCAGCTCAGTATTCAGTGAAAGCACTGAAGCTTTCTTT	CASSSVFSESTEAFF
TRBJ2-2	TRBD2	many	TRBV28	TGTGCCAGCAGTTTATTTAGCGGGGGGGCCTTCCCCGGGGAGCTGTTTTTT	CASSLFSGGAFPGELFF
TRBJ2-5	NA	few	TRBV9	TGTGCCAGCAGCCTGACCCCCGGTGGGGTTTACCAAGAGACCCAGTACTTC	CASSLTPGGVYQETQYF
TRBJ1-2	NA	many	TRBV7-2	TGTGCCAGCAGCTTAGCCCCCGGGGGGCTGGGCTATGGCTACACCTTC	CASSLAPGGLGYGYTF
TRBJ2-3	NA	NA	TRBV3-1	TGTGCCAGCAGCCAAGAATTAGCAAGCGGCACAGATACGCAGTATTTT	CASSQELASGTDTQYF
TRBJ2-5	NA	many	TRBV12-3/TRBV12-4	TGTGCCAGCAGTCGGGGGACTCTCCAAGAGACCCAGTACTTC	CASSRGTLQETQYF
TRBJ1-5	NA	many	TRBV7-3	TGTGCCAGCAGCCCTCGGGGGGGACAGCCCCAGCATTTT	CASSPRGGQPQHF
TRBJ1-6	NA	many	TRBV18	TGTGCCAGCTCACCACTTGGTAAGGGGATGTTAAATTCACCCCTCCACTTT	CASSPLGKGMLNSPLHF
TRBJ2-7	NA	many	TRBV7-2	TGTGCCAGCAGCTTAACCCGGTCCCGCGAGCAGTACTTC	CASSLTRSREQYF
TRBJ1-2	NA	few	TRBV7-2	TGTGCCAGCAGCTCTGGGGGGGTAGGCGGGGGCTACACCTTC	CASSSGGVGGGYTF
TRBJ2-7	TRBD1	many	TRBV12-3/TRBV12-4	TGTGCCAGCAGTTCCCAACAGGGGACCGAGCAGTACTTC	CASSSQQGTEQYF
TRBJ1-1	NA	NA	TRBV6-6	TGTGCCAGCAGTTACGGAGAAGCTTTCTTT	CASSYGEAFF
TRBJ2-3	NA	many	TRBV20-1	TGCAGTGCGACGGCTGACATTTTTTTCACAGATACGCAGTATTTT	CSATADIFFTDTQYF
TRBJ1-1	TRBD1	many	TRBV6-2/TRBV6-3	TGTGCCAGCAGTGGGACAGCGGTAGGCACTGAAGCTTTCTTT	CASSGTAVGTEAFF
TRBJ2-3	TRBD2	NA	TRBV28	TGTTCCATCGCGGGGGGGGACACAGATACGCAGTATTTT	CSIAGGDTDTQYF
TRBJ1-3	NA	many	TRBV7-2	TGTGCCAGCAGCTTAGCGCCGAGAGGGGGGGTCGCCTCTGGAAACACCATATATTTT	CASSLAPRGGVASGNTIYF
TRBJ1-2	TRBD1	many	TRBV7-8	TGTGCCAGCAGCAGCAGGCCCCCGGGACAGGGGTCTTACTATGGCTACACCTTC	CASSSRPPGQGSYYGYTF
TRBJ1-5	TRBD1	few	TRBV3-1	TGTGCCAGCAGCCAAACAGGGGGCTATCAGCCCCAGCATTTT	CASSQTGGYQPQHF
TRBJ2-3	TRBD1	few	TRBV28	TGTGCCAGCAGTCCACCGGGACAGTTCACAGATACGCAGTATTTT	CASSPPGQFTDTQYF
TRBJ1-1	NA	many	TRBV7-3	TGTGCCAGCAGCTTATTTCCCGGGGTTGGGACTGAAGCTTTCTTT	CASSLFPGVGTEAFF
TRBJ2-5	TRBD2	NA	TRBV28	TGTGCCAGCAGCCCCGGGGGGATTCGAGAGACCCAGTACTTC	CASSPGGIRETQYF
TRBJ1-6	NA	few	TRBV28	TGTGCCAGCAGTCACGCGGCCTCTCTCCACTTT	CASSHAASLHF
TRBJ1-1	TRBD1	many	TRBV28	TGTGCCAGCAGAAAAACAGGGGGCTATGGAGGCACTGAAGCTTTCTTT	CASRKTGGYGGTEAFF
TRBJ2-1	NA	NA	TRBV7-3	TGTGCCAGCACCAAAGAGGGTGGGGGGGCCCACAATGAGCAGTTCTTC	CASTKEGGGAHNEQFF
TRBJ1-2	TRBD1	many	TRBV6-2/TRBV6-3	TGTGCCAGCCGCGGGACAGCTACTAACTATGGCTACACCTTC	CASRGTATNYGYTF
TRBJ2-3	TRBD2	NA	TRBV19	TGTGCCAGTAGTAGCGGGGGGGGTGCAGATACGCAGTATTTT	CASSSGGGADTQYF
TRBJ1-1	NA	many	TRBV6-2/TRBV6-3	TGTGCCAGCAGTTTACTGGACCGCGGTGAAGCTTTCTTT	CASSLLDRGEAFF